The sequence of this T cell receptor beta chain was determined in a study of human T cells and chemical hapten exposure. TCRdb analysed the RACE reads with MiXCR anew, one entry per CDR3 protein. The sample yields about 85,000 distinct CDR3 sequences, roughly 12% seen once. CDR1 is LGHDT and CDR2 is YNNKEL in the germline V gene (reference sequence). This CDR3 is built from 15 residues. The V end lost 10 bases, the J end lost 2 bases, and 20 bases lay between the germline ends. Noted time point: patch test 2, 6 weeks after DPC sensitization. The treatment denotes: therapeutic diphenylcyclopropenone sensitization with weekly scalp DPC.

The source of this sequence is a man between 18 and 29 years old with alopecia areata. Some clones in this sample may be carry-over from other donors' samples. Sequencing used whole blood, obtained in connection with sensitization to the hapten diphenylcyclopropenone (DPC). J is TRBJ2-5 and V is TRBV3-1, with D possibly TRBD2 on 6 matching bases. The chain's CDR3 is CATGRFGSGQETQYF. CDR3 DNA: TGTGCCACTGGGAGGTTCGGGAGCGGACAAGAGACCCAGTACTTC.